The 5 T cell receptor beta chains reported below all come from one sample, sequenced in a study of shared clonotypes between healthy human individuals (dated by TCRdb to about 2020). The library came from the immunoSEQ multiplex PCR assay. The clones in this table, taken by TCRdb from immuneACCESS, are in-frame only. Not every clone is retained; where verified, under half of the shortfall comes from an unresolved V gene, and the cause of the rest is unknown. Counted in this sample were roughly 490,000 clones; 79% of them appeared once. Together, the top ten hold more than 10% of the sample. Sequenced: PBMCs. These receptors were collected from a woman in her thirties or forties in good health. Some clones in this sample may be carry-over from other donors' samples.

The chain is built from TRBV5-6 and TRBJ2-5; 8 positions match TRBD2. The CDR3 is made up of 14 amino acids. V was pared by 3 bases and J by 5 bases, with 6 bases of the junction left unmatched. The germline V gene has CDR1 SGHDT and CDR2 YYEEEE. CDR3 region: CASSSLRGGETQYF. CDR3 DNA sequence: TGTGCCAGCAGCTCCCTACGGGGGGGGGAGACCCAGTACTTC.

This chain joins TRBV9 and TRBJ2-1; 12 bases agree with TRBD2. The junction had 1 base not matched to a gene; V was cut back by 3 bases and J by 6 bases. CDR3 length: 14 amino acids. CDR1 is SGDLS, CDR2 YYNGEE, per germline. The chain's CDR3 is CASSASGRANEQFF. CDR3 nucleotides: TGTGCCAGCAGCGCTAGCGGGAGGGCCAATGAGCAGTTCTTC.

The chain has TRBV28 and TRBJ1-1, with D tentatively TRBD1 (6 bases). CDR3 length: 16 residues. Germline lookup yields CDR1 MDHEN and CDR2 SYDVKM. The germline V and J ends were trimmed by 5 bases and 1 base, with 17 bases remaining between them. CDR3 nucleotide sequence: TGTGCCAGCAGTGTCGGGATAACAGGGAAGAACACTGAAGCTTTCTTT. This sequence encodes CASSVGITGKNTEAFF.

This chain uses TRBV9 with TRBJ2-1; 13 bases align to TRBD2. The CDR3 is made up of 16 amino acids. J lost 9 bases, V lost 0 bases, and 6 bases had no gene match. Germline CDR1 SGDLS, CDR2 YYNGEE. The CDR3 DNA reads as TGTGCCAGCAGCGTAGTAGGACTAGCGGGAGTTAGTGAGCAGTTCTTC. It specifies CASSVVGLAGVSEQFF.

The chain is built from TRBV7-2 and TRBJ2-1; possibly TRBD2 for D (6 bases). V dropped 3 bases and J dropped 9 bases, with 21 bases sitting between them. The CDR3 covers 16 residues. The germline gives CDR1 SGHTA, CDR2 FQGNSA. The CDR3 nucleotides are TGTGCCAGCAGCTTGGGGTCGGGTAGGGAGGCGGGTGAGCAGTTCTTC. Residues: CASSLGSGREAGEQFF.